This note documents a single T cell receptor beta chain sequence. Its matching antigen is unknown. The sample's time point: cycle 4 day 1 (C4D1), after less than seven weeks of nivolumab. Relapses following autologous stem cell transplantation were seen in all patients, with brentuximab vedotin exposure varying. Magnetic negative selection was used to purify CD4+ T cells from thawed PBMCs. From germline, CDR1 is SGHRS and CDR2 YFSETQ. This CDR3 comprises 12 residues. The ends were cut back, 6 bases at V and 6 bases at J, with 10 bases in the middle. The data originate from a study of PD-1 blockade in classical Hodgkin lymphoma. Study findings and constraints: Nivolumab starters within 1 year of ASCT were excluded. The study found complete responders had baseline diversity similar to newly diagnosed patients.

Libraries were prepared by immunoSEQ multiplex PCR; TCRdb keeps only in-frame clonotypes and omits some of them. The data show almost 20,000 clones, 70% to 90% seen once. The sequences come from CD4+ T cells from blood, collected before the fourth cycle of nivolumab. This clonotype was sampled from a human donor with classical Hodgkin lymphoma. The chain carries TRBV5-1 and TRBJ2-1, with D hard to call. The CDR3 sequence is CASNPGFNEQFF. CDR3 DNA sequence: TGCGCCAGCAATCCCGGTTTCAATGAGCAGTTCTTC.